This entry lists 31 T cell receptor beta chains sequenced from one sample in a study of graft-versus-host responses after intestinal transplantation. The assay was immunoSEQ multiplex PCR, and TCRdb's table has in-frame clones only and misses some. The sample includes around 84,000 clones, 83% seen only once; the top ten take about a sixth. These TCRs are of unknown antigen specificity. Sequences were derived from unstimulated CD8+ T cells sorted from spleen or lymph node cells, sampled before intestinal transplant. The receptors come from a human donor who received an intestinal transplant.

The V call is TRBV29-1, the J call TRBJ2-7, with D maybe TRBD1 (6 bases). The germline V gene has CDR1 SQVTM and CDR2 ANQGSEA. The germline V and J ends were trimmed by 7 bases and 0 bases, with 16 bases remaining between them. This CDR3 spans 14 amino acids. This CDR3 is CSAGLTGSSYEQYF. CDR3 in DNA: TGCAGCGCCGGTCTTACAGGGAGCTCCTACGAGCAGTACTTC.

This clone rates as medium-sized. Other DNA sequences of this sample code for an identical CDR3. The chain uses TRBV6-5 and TRBJ1-2; D remains unclear. The germline V and J ends were trimmed by 5 bases and 7 bases, with 14 bases remaining between them. This CDR3 is 13 amino acids long. Germline V gene lookup returns CDR1 MNHEY and CDR2 SVGAGI. The CDR3 DNA sequence: TGTGCCAGCAGTATTGGGGAGGTTACTGGCTACACCTTC. Amino acid sequence: CASSIGEVTGYTF.

The rearrangement links TRBV2 to TRBJ1-2; the D gene is possibly TRBD1 (6 bases). From germline, CDR1 is SNHLY and CDR2 FYNNEI. With 0 bases removed from V and 0 bases from J, the gap between germline ends came to 8 bases. The CDR3 extends over 15 amino acids. The CDR3 DNA is TGTGCCAGCAGTGAAGCGACAGGCCCTAACTATGGCTACACCTTC. It specifies CASSEATGPNYGYTF. Combining the CDR3 with reference TRBV2 and TRBJ1-2 gives the whole variable domain EPEVTQTPSHQVTQMGQEVILRCVPISNHLYFYWYRQILGQKVEFLVSFYNNEISEKSEIFDDQFSVERPDGSNFTLKIRSTKLEDSAMYFCASSEATGPNYGYTFGSGTRLTVV.

V usage is TRBV6-5 and J usage is TRBJ2-7; possibly TRBD1 for D (5 bases). Germline lookup yields CDR1 MNHEY and CDR2 SVGAGI. This CDR3 region has 14 residues. V gave up 1 base and J gave up 2 bases, with 9 bases separating them. CDR3 bases: TGTGCCAGCAGTTACTTTCAGGGCACCTACGAGCAGTACTTC. It specifies CASSYFQGTYEQYF.

The chain employs TRBV9 and TRBJ2-1; TRBD1 agrees at 8 bases. Germline values: CDR1 SGDLS, CDR2 YYNGEE. After removal of 0 bases from V and 10 bases from J, the junction contained 12 bases not matched to a gene. The CDR3 consists of 16 residues. This CDR3 reads CASSVEAGGVRKEQFF. The CDR3 bases are TGTGCCAGCAGCGTAGAGGCAGGGGGCGTCAGGAAAGAGCAGTTCTTC.

The chain links TRBV9 to TRBJ2-1, with D perhaps TRBD1 (6 bases). Trimming removed 2 bases from V and 7 bases from J, with 22 bases in between. CDR3 length: 17 amino acids. From germline, CDR1 is SGDLS and CDR2 YYNGEE. The chain's CDR3 is CASSVYPYRVVGNEQFF. The CDR3 DNA reads TGTGCCAGCAGCGTTTACCCGTACAGGGTGGTGGGGAATGAGCAGTTCTTC.

The chain couples TRBV13 to TRBJ2-5, with TRBD2 matching over 13 bases. V trimming: 0 bases; J trimming: 4 bases; junction bases outside the gene matches: 5. CDR1 and CDR2 (germline): PRHDT, FYEKMQ (reference sequence). The CDR3 has 17 amino acids. The CDR3: CASSLGTGTSGTETQYF. Written as DNA, the CDR3 is TGTGCCAGCAGCTTAGGGACCGGGACTAGCGGGACAGAGACCCAGTACTTC.

The chain is built from TRBV5-1 and TRBJ2-1, with 7 positions matching TRBD2. This CDR3 comprises 16 residues. Germline V gene data show CDR1 as SGHRS and CDR2 as YFSETQ. The V gene end was trimmed by 0 bases and the J gene end by 5 bases; junction bases not matched to a gene: 8. Here the CDR3 reads CASSLVGLAANNEQFF. The DNA of the CDR3 is TGCGCCAGCAGCTTGGTGGGCCTAGCGGCAAACAATGAGCAGTTCTTC.

This chain joins TRBV5-1 and TRBJ2-1; D is uncertain. Per the germline V gene, CDR1 is SGHRS and CDR2 is YFSETQ. Trimming pared 0 bases from V and 3 bases from J, leaving 10 bases between. The CDR3 length is 15 residues. CDR3 nucleotide sequence: TGCGCCAGCAGCTTGGAGCTAGTACGCTACAATGAGCAGTTCTTC. Protein: CASSLELVRYNEQFF.

As DNA, the CDR3 is TGTGCCAGCAGCGTAGGAGCGCTCAAAGCGGGGGAGCAGTACTTC. As protein: CASSVGALKAGEQYF. This chain joins TRBV9 and TRBJ2-5; TRBD2 matches at 8 bases. The CDR3 covers 15 residues. With 0 bases clipped from V and 11 bases from J, the junction kept 12 bases outside the gene matches. Per germline, CDR1 SGDLS and CDR2 YYNGEE. Based on the CDR3 plus reference TRBV9 and TRBJ2-5, the full variable domain is DSGVTQTPKHLITATGQRVTLRCSPRSGDLSVYWYQQSLDQGLQFLIQYYNGEERAKGNILERFSAQQFPDLHSELNLSSLELGDSALYFCASSVGALKAGEQYFGPGTRLLVL.

The CDR3, as DNA: TGTGCCAGCAGCTTAGATACCTACACAGATACGCAGTATTTT. Amino acid sequence: CASSLDTYTDTQYF. The chain recombines TRBV11-2 with TRBJ2-3, with unresolved D. This CDR3 spans 14 amino acids. The germline gives CDR1 SGHAT, CDR2 FQNNGV. Trimming removed 0 bases at V and 2 bases at J, with 6 bases between.

This clone was detected a few times. V usage is TRBV6-5 and J usage is TRBJ2-5; 10 bases are shared with TRBD2. Germline CDR1 is MNHEY and CDR2 is SVGAGI. V lost 6 bases, J lost 2 bases, and 6 bases stayed unmatched. This CDR3 is 15 amino acids long. The CDR3 DNA is TGTGCCAGCAGCAGCTCACTAGCGGGGCAAGAGACCCAGTACTTC. The encoded protein is CASSSSLAGQETQYF.

The rearrangement joins TRBV11-2 to TRBJ1-1; the D is unclear. Trimming pared 0 bases from V and 1 base from J, leaving 9 bases between. Germline V gene data show CDR1 as SGHAT and CDR2 as FQNNGV. The CDR3 runs 15 residues. This CDR3 reads CASSLEGTANTEAFF. In DNA, the CDR3 is TGTGCCAGCAGCTTAGAAGGCACAGCGAACACTGAAGCTTTCTTT.

In DNA, the CDR3 is TGCGCCTCCCGAGAGGGCGACAATGAGCAGTTCTTC. Its translation is CASREGDNEQFF. V and J are TRBV5-1 and TRBJ2-1; possibly TRBD2 for D (5 bases). This CDR3 spans 12 amino acids. V gave up 10 bases and J gave up 5 bases, with 13 bases separating them. From germline, CDR1 is SGHRS and CDR2 YFSETQ.

V is TRBV19 and J is TRBJ2-5; D gene ambiguous. The germline V gene encodes CDR1 LNHDA and CDR2 SQIVND (reference sequence). With 4 bases removed from V and 5 bases from J, the gap between germline ends came to 17 bases. The length of the CDR3 is 15 residues. CDR3 coding DNA: TGTGCCAGTAGTACGCGGTCCCCCGCCCTGGAGACCCAGTACTTC. This translates into CASSTRSPALETQYF.

This clone was detected once. The chain recombines TRBV2 with TRBJ2-3, with TRBD2 matching 7 bases. CDR3 length: 13 residues. V gave up 7 bases and J gave up 4 bases; unmatched junction bases: 5. CDR1 SNHLY and CDR2 FYNNEI come from the germline V gene. The CDR3 sequence: CASKGLAADTQYF. For the CDR3, the DNA is TGTGCCAGCAAGGGTCTAGCGGCAGATACGCAGTATTTT.

J is TRBJ2-1 and V is TRBV29-1; 9 positions agree with TRBD2. The trim removed 6 bases at V and 10 bases at J, leaving 13 bases unmatched. Germline V CDR1 and CDR2: SQVTM, ANQGSEA. The CDR3 totals 14 residues. The CDR3 bases are TGCAGCGTCGAAAGGTCTCTAGCGGGAAACGAGCAGTTCTTC. This sequence encodes CSVERSLAGNEQFF.

This chain uses TRBV9 with TRBJ2-5; possible D gene TRBD1, 5 bases. The CDR3 consists of 16 residues. The V gene's germline CDR1 is SGDLS and CDR2 YYNGEE. V shed 0 bases and J shed 3 bases, with 15 bases lying between them. CDR3 loop: CASSVGVVQGEETQYF. The CDR3 nucleotides read TGTGCCAGCAGCGTAGGAGTAGTCCAAGGGGAAGAGACCCAGTACTTC.

The table lists this clone with a count of one. The chain employs TRBV6-5 and TRBJ2-1; 9 positions agree with TRBD2. The CDR3 spans 15 residues. CDR1 is MNHEY, CDR2 SVGAGI, per germline. V lost 6 bases, J lost 1 base, and 4 bases stayed unmatched. CDR3 residues: CASRLAGASYNEQFF. The CDR3 DNA sequence: TGTGCCAGCAGGTTAGCGGGGGCTTCCTACAATGAGCAGTTCTTC.

V gene TRBV27 combines with J gene TRBJ2-7, with 8 nucleotides matching TRBD1. The CDR3 consists of 13 residues. V dropped 6 bases and J dropped 3; count of bases not matched to a gene: 4. Looked up from germline, CDR1 is MNHEY and CDR2 is SMNVEV (reference sequence). Here the CDR3 DNA reads TGTGCCAGCAGGACGGACAGGGACTACGAGCAGTACTTC. Protein: CASRTDRDYEQYF.

The rearrangement joins TRBV4-1 to TRBJ1-1, with a possible D match to TRBD1 (6 bases). This CDR3 contains 17 residues. From germline, CDR1 is MGHRA and CDR2 YSYEKL. V was trimmed by 0 bases and J by 1 base, leaving 15 bases between them. The CDR3 loop reads CASSQDKSGVGNTEAFF. The DNA of the CDR3 is TGCGCCAGCAGCCAAGATAAGTCAGGGGTTGGGAACACTGAAGCTTTCTTT.

This sequence joins TRBV6-4 and TRBJ2-3; possible D gene TRBD2, 6 bases. V lost 3 bases and J lost 0, with 13 bases in between. The germline gives CDR1 MRHNA, CDR2 SNTAGT. CDR3 length equals 16 residues. The CDR3 bases are TGTGCCAGCAGTGAACGGAGGGATCGGAGCACAGATACGCAGTATTTT. Its translation: CASSERRDRSTDTQYF.

The sample holds one count of this clone. The CDR3 DNA reads TGTGCCAGTAGTACTGGTCCTACAGAAATTTATAACTATGGCTACACCTTC. This sequence encodes CASSTGPTEIYNYGYTF. The chain links TRBV19 to TRBJ1-2; no definite D call. The CDR3 runs to 17 residues. V was clipped by 4 bases and J by 1 base, with 19 bases between them. The germline CDR1 and CDR2 sequences are LNHDA and SQIVND (reference sequence).

The rearrangement joins TRBV19 to TRBJ2-7; 8 positions match TRBD1. The V segment lost 3 bases and the J segment 2 bases; nucleotides outside the gene matches: 9. Germline-derived CDR1 and CDR2 are LNHDA and SQIVND (reference sequence). The CDR3 runs 16 residues. The CDR3 DNA is TGTGCCAGTAGTATGTGGGGGACAGGATTCACCTACGAGCAGTACTTC. Its translation: CASSMWGTGFTYEQYF.

The chain combines TRBV28 with TRBJ1-1; D is possibly TRBD1 (6 bases). The V gene's germline CDR1 is MDHEN and CDR2 SYDVKM. The CDR3 is 17 residues long. Between the trimmed V and J ends, which lost 3 bases and 5 bases, there was a span of 22 bases. CDR3 coding DNA: TGTGCCAGCAGTTTTGGGCGACAGGTTAGGGGGAGAACTGAAGCTTTCTTT. Translated: CASSFGRQVRGRTEAFF.

The V call is TRBV6-5, the J call TRBJ1-1, with D unclear. The germline V gene has CDR1 MNHEY and CDR2 SVGAGI. The length of the CDR3 is 15 residues. V was clipped by 0 bases and J by 4 bases, with 12 bases between them. The CDR3: CASSYSGGSITEAFF. The CDR3 region has the DNA TGTGCCAGCAGTTACTCGGGAGGCTCGATCACTGAAGCTTTCTTT.

The gene calls are TRBV9 and TRBJ2-3; TRBD1 is a possible D gene (7 bases). The V gene's germline CDR1 is SGDLS and CDR2 YYNGEE. The CDR3 covers 13 residues. Trimming cost V 7 bases and J 0 bases, with 9 bases left between them. The CDR3 reads CASSGGSTDTQYF. The CDR3 DNA sequence: TGTGCCAGCTCAGGGGGGAGCACAGATACGCAGTATTTT.

This chain joins TRBV7-6 and TRBJ2-1; TRBD2 matches 11 bases. Germline V gene data show CDR1 as SGHVS and CDR2 as FNYEAQ. V lost 5 bases to trimming and J lost 4 bases; unmatched junction nucleotides: 4. The CDR3 loop spans 15 amino acids. This CDR3 reads CASSPTSGSYNEQFF. The CDR3 DNA follows: TGTGCCAGCAGCCCTACTAGCGGGAGTTACAATGAGCAGTTCTTC.

This chain's CDR3 is CASSGGPTSPTDTQYF. In nucleotides, the CDR3 is TGTGCCAGCAGCGGGGGACCCACGAGCCCCACAGATACGCAGTATTTT. The chain joins TRBV5-4 to TRBJ2-3; D tentatively reads TRBD1 or TRBD2 (5 bases each). V shed 4 bases and J shed 2 bases, with 17 bases lying between them. This CDR3 contains 16 residues. Germline loops: CDR1 SGHNT, CDR2 YYREEE (reference sequence).

The gene calls are TRBV7-9 and TRBJ1-1; no clear D. Germline loops: CDR1 SEHNR, CDR2 FQNEAQ (reference sequence). The length of the CDR3 is 12 residues. Trimming stripped 3 bases from V and 12 bases from J, with 14 bases between. The CDR3 loop is CASSFGPTHTFF. CDR3 DNA sequence: TGTGCCAGCAGCTTTGGACCGACGCATACTTTCTTT.

The chain uses TRBV5-4 and TRBJ2-1; TRBD2 matches 10 bases. The CDR3 totals 15 residues. With 0 bases clipped from V and 6 bases from J, the junction kept 3 bases outside the gene matches. Germline assignment: CDR1 SGHNT and CDR2 YYREEE (reference sequence). CDR3 DNA: TGTGCCAGCAGCTTGGTAGCTAGCGGGGGCAATGAGCAGTTCTTC. Translating it yields CASSLVASGGNEQFF.